This T cell receptor (beta chain) was sequenced during a study of T cells in Graves' hyperthyroidism and ophthalmopathy. Study information: Before any treatment, at initial diagnosis, peripheral blood was collected.

CDR1 and CDR2 (germline): SGHAT, FQNNGV. The CDR3 contains 13 residues. The V end was cut by 5 bases, the J end by 3 bases, with 10 bases between. Ophthalmopathy patients all had a Clinical Activity Score of at least 3, a NOSPECS grade of at least 4 and disease under 3 months old. Fresh peripheral blood, around 10 ml, yielded the PBMCs. This clonotype was found many times. It was RNA transcripts that yielded the amplified TCR beta CDR3 regions. TCR CDR3 regions were first amplified by RT-PCR with HTBI primers. Each CDR3 protein gets one entry after TCRdb re-called the multiplex PCR reads with MiXCR. The repertoire holds fewer than 700,000 distinct CDR3 sequences, with 15% to 20% as singletons.

The clonotype comes from a young woman with Graves' ophthalmopathy. The gene calls are TRBV11-2 and TRBJ1-1, with D unresolved. The sequenced sample was blood. CDR3 sequence reads: CASSLARYTEAFF. CDR3 coding DNA: TGTGCCAGCAGCCTGGCCCGATACACTGAAGCTTTCTTT.